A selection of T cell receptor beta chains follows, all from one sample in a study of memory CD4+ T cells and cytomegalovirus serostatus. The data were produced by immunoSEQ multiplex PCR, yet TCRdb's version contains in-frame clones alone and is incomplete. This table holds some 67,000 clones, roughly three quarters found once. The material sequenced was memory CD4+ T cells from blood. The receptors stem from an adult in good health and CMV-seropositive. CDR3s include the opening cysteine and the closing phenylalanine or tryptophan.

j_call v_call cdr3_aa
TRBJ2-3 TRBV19 CASTRGTGIGVSTDTQYF
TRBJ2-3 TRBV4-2 CASSQEGLADSGDTQYF
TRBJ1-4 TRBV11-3 CASSLGPGEKLFF
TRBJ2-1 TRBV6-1 CASSDGTGYSGNEQFF
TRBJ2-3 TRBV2 CASSLGARGIDTQYF
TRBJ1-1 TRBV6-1 CAHRVGMNTEAFF
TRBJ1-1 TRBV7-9 CASSRPRGSTEAFF
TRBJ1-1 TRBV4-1 CASSQDSMNTEAFF
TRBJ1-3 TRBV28 CASRSSGNTIYF
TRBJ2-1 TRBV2 CASKIGSSYNEQFF
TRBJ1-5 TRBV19 CASSLRQGNQPQHF
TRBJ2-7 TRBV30 CALDRDSYEQYF
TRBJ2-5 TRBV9 CASSVAGGETQYF
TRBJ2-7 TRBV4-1 CASSQDSLSSYEQYF
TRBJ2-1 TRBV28 CASKTLALIYNEQFF
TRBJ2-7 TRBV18 CASSPPVSGRYEQYF
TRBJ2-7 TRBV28 CASSHPVGFRYEQYF
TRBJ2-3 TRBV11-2 CASSLGSVSDTQYF
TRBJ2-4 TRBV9 CASSPQRERGGNIQYF
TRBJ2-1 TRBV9 CASSVSGGSHDEQFF
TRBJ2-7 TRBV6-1 CASSEGQTNEQYF
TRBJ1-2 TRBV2 CASKRVSQGNYGYTF
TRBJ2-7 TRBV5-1 CASSLEDLAYEQYF
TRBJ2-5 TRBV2 CASQGTAQETQYF
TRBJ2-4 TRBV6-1 CASSDQDGDIQYF
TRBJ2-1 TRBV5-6 CASSSLYNEQFF
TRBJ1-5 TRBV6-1 CASSASISNQPQHF
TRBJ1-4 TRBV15 CATSRSSEKLFF
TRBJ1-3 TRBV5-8 CASSSGTGGYGNTIYF
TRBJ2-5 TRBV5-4 CASSRVLGETQYF
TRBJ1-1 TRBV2 CASSLRGNTEAFF
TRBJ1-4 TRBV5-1 CASSLGLQNEKLFF
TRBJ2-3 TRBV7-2 CASTEGSSTHTQYF
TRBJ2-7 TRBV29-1 CSVRVEKYEQYF
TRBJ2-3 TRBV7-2 CASSLMARGAGADTQYF
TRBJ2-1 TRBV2 CATQGDSYNEQFF
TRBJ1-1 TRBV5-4 CASSSQLLAGVGAFF
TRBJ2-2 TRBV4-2 CASSRNSRLAVTNTGELFF
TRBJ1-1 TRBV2 CASSDGQGRAFF
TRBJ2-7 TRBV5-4 CASSDTRTGGGEQYF
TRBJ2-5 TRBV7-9 CASTPGRGAQETQYF
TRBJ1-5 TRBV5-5 CASSSEGGDRDQPQHF
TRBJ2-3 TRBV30 CAWGPSVRGDTQYF
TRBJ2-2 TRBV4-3 CASSQAMVSGGSNTGELFF
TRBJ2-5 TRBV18 CASSPPAGIVETQYF
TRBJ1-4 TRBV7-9 CASSGQGEKLFF
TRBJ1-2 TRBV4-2 CASSQDRPEGIKTF
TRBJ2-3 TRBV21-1 CASSKRVYFTDTQYF
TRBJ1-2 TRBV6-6 CASRSTGDTLGYTF
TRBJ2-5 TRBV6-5 CASSPIGETQYF
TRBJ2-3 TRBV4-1 CASSRTSGRDTQYF
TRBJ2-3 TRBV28 CASSSNADTQYF
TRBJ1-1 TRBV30 CAWRKVYTEAFF
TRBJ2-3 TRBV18 CASSDRGPTDTQYF
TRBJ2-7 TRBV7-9 CASSFRGYEQYF
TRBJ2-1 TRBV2 CASLLNPSSYNEQFF